Included here is one TCR beta chain sequence, with context. Its antigen is still unknown. The entry originates in a study of cytomegalovirus exposure and HLA in healthy donors. Study outcomes and limitations: The later analysis indicated that the majority of CMV-associated TCR beta chains appeared HLA-restricted. Researchers catalogued about 150 TCR beta chains as cytomegalovirus-associated.

J was trimmed by 3 bases and V by 5 bases; bases with no gene match: 6. Germline-derived CDR1 and CDR2 are MDHEN and SYDVKM. The CDR3 runs 14 residues. Researchers ran the PCR with 60 Vbeta and 13 Jbeta primers. Using immunoSEQ multiplex PCR, the repertoire was profiled, and TCRdb retains in-frame clones only, with some absent. Of 70,000 to 95,000 clones listed, approximately 85% are singletons. The sample comprised PBMCs. This sequence joins TRBV28 and TRBJ1-2, with TRBD1 matching over 7 bases. This TCR was sampled from a woman between 18 and 29 years old in good health and CMV-seropositive. DNA of the CDR3: TGTGCCAGCAGTATAGGGACAGAGTACTATGGCTACACCTTC. It encodes CASSIGTEYYGYTF.